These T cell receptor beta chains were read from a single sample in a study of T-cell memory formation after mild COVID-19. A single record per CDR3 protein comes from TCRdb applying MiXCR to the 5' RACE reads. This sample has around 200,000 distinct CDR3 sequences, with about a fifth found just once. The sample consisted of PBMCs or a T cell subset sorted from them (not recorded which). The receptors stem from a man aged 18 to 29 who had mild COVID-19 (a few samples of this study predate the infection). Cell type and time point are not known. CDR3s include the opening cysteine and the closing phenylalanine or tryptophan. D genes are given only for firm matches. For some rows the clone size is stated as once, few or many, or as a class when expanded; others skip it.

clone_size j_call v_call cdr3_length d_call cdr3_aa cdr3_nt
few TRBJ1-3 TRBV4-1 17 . CASSQAGRLGDGNTIYF TGCGCCAGCAGCCAAGCAGGCCGTCTGGGCGATGGAAACACCATATATTTT
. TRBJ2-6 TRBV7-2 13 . CASSLVGANVLTF TGTGCCAGCAGCTTAGTTGGGGCCAACGTCCTGACTTTC
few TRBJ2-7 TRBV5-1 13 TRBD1 CASSLEGQAQQYF TGCGCCAGCAGCTTGGAAGGACAGGCCCAGCAGTACTTC
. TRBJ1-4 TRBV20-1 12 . CSARDKSEKLFF TGCAGTGCTAGAGATAAGAGTGAAAAACTGTTTTTT
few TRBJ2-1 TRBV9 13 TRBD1 CASSVAGGNEQFF TGTGCCAGCAGCGTAGCAGGGGGTAATGAGCAGTTCTTC
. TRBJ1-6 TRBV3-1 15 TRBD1 CASSTGTGTDSPLHF TGTGCCAGCAGCACAGGGACAGGGACTGATTCACCCCTCCACTTT
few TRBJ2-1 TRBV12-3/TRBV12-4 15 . CASSKQGRGYNEQFF TGTGCCAGCAGCAAGCAGGGGCGAGGTTACAATGAGCAGTTCTTC
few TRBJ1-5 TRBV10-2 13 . CASRLGINQPQHF TGCGCCAGCAGGCTAGGCATTAATCAGCCCCAGCATTTT
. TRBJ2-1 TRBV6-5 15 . CASSLMGGTYNEQFF TGTGCCAGCAGCCTCATGGGGGGCACCTACAATGAGCAGTTCTTC
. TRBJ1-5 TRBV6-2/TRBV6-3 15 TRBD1 CASSTGGAGNQPQHF TGTGCCAGCAGCACAGGGGGCGCGGGCAATCAGCCCCAGCATTTT
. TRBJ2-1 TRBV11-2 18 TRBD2 CASSLDGFGRGDYNEQFF TGTGCCAGCAGCTTAGATGGGTTTGGGCGGGGGGACTACAATGAGCAGTTCTTC
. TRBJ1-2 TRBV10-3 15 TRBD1 CAISERTGGGNGYTF TGTGCCATCAGTGAGCGGACAGGGGGCGGGAATGGCTACACCTTC
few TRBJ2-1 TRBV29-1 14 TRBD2 CSVGVAGAYNEQFF TGCAGCGTTGGGGTAGCGGGGGCCTACAATGAGCAGTTCTTC
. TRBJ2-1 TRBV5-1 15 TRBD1 CASSQGGTANNEQFF TGCGCCAGCAGCCAGGGTGGGACAGCCAACAATGAGCAGTTCTTC
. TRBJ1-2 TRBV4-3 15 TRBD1 CASSHRTGPAYGYTF TGCGCCAGCAGCCACCGGACAGGGCCTGCCTATGGCTACACCTTC
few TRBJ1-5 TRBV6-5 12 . CASGGADQPQHF TGTGCCAGCGGGGGCGCGGATCAGCCCCAGCATTTT
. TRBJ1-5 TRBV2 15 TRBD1 CASRWDRWGNQPQHF TGTGCCAGCAGATGGGACAGGTGGGGCAATCAGCCCCAGCATTTT
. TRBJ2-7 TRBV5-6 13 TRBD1 CASCRDRTYEQYF TGTGCCAGCTGCCGGGACAGGACCTACGAGCAGTACTTC
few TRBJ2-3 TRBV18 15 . CASSLNNPMEGTQYF TGTGCCAGCTCACTAAACAACCCGATGGAGGGTACGCAGTATTTT
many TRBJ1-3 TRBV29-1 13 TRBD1 CSAGGQGANTIYF TGCAGCGCCGGCGGACAGGGCGCAAACACCATATATTTT
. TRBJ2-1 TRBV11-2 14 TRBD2 CASIGTSGHNEQFF TGTGCCAGCATTGGGACTAGCGGCCACAATGAGCAGTTCTTC
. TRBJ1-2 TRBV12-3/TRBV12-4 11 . CASRGGDGYTF TGTGCCAGCAGGGGTGGGGATGGCTACACCTTC
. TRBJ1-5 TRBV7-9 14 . CASSQVGGGQPQHF TGTGCCAGCAGCCAAGTGGGGGGTGGTCAGCCCCAGCATTTT
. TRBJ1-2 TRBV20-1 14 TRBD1 CSAMTGGGLNGYTF TGCAGTGCCATGACAGGGGGCGGGTTGAATGGCTACACCTTC
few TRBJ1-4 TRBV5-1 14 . CASSLFGANEKLFF TGCGCCAGCAGCTTGTTCGGGGCGAATGAAAAACTGTTTTTT
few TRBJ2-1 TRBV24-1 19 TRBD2 CATSDTPGRGGPSYNEQFF TGTGCCACCAGTGACACACCCGGGCGGGGGGGGCCTTCCTACAATGAGCAGTTCTTC
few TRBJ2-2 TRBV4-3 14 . CASSQSWRQGGLFF TGCGCCAGCAGCCAAAGCTGGAGACAAGGAGGGCTGTTTTTT
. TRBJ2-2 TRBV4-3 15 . CASSQASAFPGELFF TGCGCCAGCAGCCAAGCTAGTGCGTTCCCCGGGGAGCTGTTTTTT
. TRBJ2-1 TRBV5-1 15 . CASSSASPGYNEQFF TGCGCCAGCAGCTCCGCGTCCCCAGGCTACAATGAGCAGTTCTTC
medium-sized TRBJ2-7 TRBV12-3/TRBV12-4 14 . CASSYGGIFYEQYF TGTGCCAGCAGTTACGGAGGGATCTTCTACGAGCAGTACTTC
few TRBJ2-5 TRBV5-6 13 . CASSLVLLKTQYF TGTGCCAGCAGCTTGGTCCTCTTGAAGACCCAGTACTTC